These 13 T cell receptor beta chains share one sample of origin, sequenced in a study of blood T cell repertoires in COVID-19 (TCRdb year 2020). The library came from the immunoSEQ multiplex PCR assay. In TCRdb, the immuneACCESS table is reduced to in-frame sequences with V and J assigned. These tables do not hold every clone; where another copy was compared, an unresolved V gene accounts for under half, and the others remain unexplained. The sample table holds approximately 120,000 clones, of which nearly 90% were seen once. Clones ranked in the top ten supply roughly 1.2% of the sample. The sample consisted of peripheral blood. The receptors derive from a woman over 75 with acute or convalescent COVID-19.

This clone appeared once. Other nucleotide sequences in the sample specify the same CDR3. The chain carries TRBV3-1 (or the pseudogene TRBV3-2) and TRBJ2-1, with 7 bases lining up with TRBD2. The germline V gene has CDR1 LGHDT and CDR2 YNNKEL (reference sequence). The ends lost 3 bases at V and 4 bases at J; junction bases unmatched: 6. The CDR3 sequence is 15 residues long. CDR3 in amino acids: CASSQGSGVYNEQFF. The CDR3 DNA reads TGTGCCAGCAGCCAGGGAAGCGGGGTATACAATGAGCAGTTCTTC.

The sample holds one count of this clone. The J gene is TRBJ2-2, the V gene TRBV11-2; tentative D call: TRBD1 (5 bases). This CDR3 has 15 residues. Trimming removed 1 base from V and 4 bases from J, with 10 bases in between. Germline V gene lookup returns CDR1 SGHAT and CDR2 FQNNGV. The CDR3 sequence is CASSLGRASTGELFF. Here the CDR3 DNA reads TGTGCCAGCAGCTTAGGCAGGGCGAGCACCGGGGAGCTGTTTTTT. Combining the CDR3 with reference TRBV11-2 and TRBJ2-2 gives the whole variable domain EAGVAQSPRYKIIEKRQSVAFWCNPISGHATLYWYQQILGQGPKLLIQFQNNGVVDDSQLPKDRFSAERLKGVDSTLKIQPAKLEDSAVYLCASSLGRASTGELFFGEGSRLTVL.

This clone appeared once. This sequence joins TRBV24-1 and TRBJ2-3; possible D gene TRBD2, 6 bases. The CDR3 consists of 14 residues. Germline V CDR1 and CDR2: KGHDR, SFDVKD. V lost 5 bases and J 4 bases, leaving 12 bases between the germline ends. CDR3 nucleotide sequence: TGTGCCACCAGTGCAAGAGGAGGGGCAGATACGCAGTATTTT. Protein: CATSARGGADTQYF.

The chain has TRBV6-2 or TRBV6-3 and TRBJ2-3, with 11 nucleotides matching TRBD2. The trim removed 5 bases at V and 2 bases at J, leaving 6 bases unmatched. CDR1 is MNHEY and CDR2 is SVGEGT in the germline V gene. This CDR3 comprises 16 residues. In DNA form, the CDR3 reads TGTGCCAGCAGTGACCGGACTAGCGGGCTCACAGATACGCAGTATTTT. Amino acids: CASSDRTSGLTDTQYF.

As to this clone: The sample has other DNA sequences that encode this CDR3 too. The rearrangement joins TRBV7-3 to TRBJ1-5; D possibly corresponds to TRBD1 (5 bases). Per the germline V gene, CDR1 is SGHTA and CDR2 is FQGTGA. CDR3 length: 13 amino acids. Trimming removed 5 bases from V and 5 bases from J, with 10 bases in between. The CDR3 coding sequence is TGTGCCAGCAGCCGGACGGGGGATCAGCCCCAGCATTTT. The encoded protein is CASSRTGDQPQHF. The variable domain in full, with the rest retrieved from reference TRBV7-3 and TRBJ1-5, is GAGVSQTPSNKVTEKGKYVELRCDPISGHTALYWYRQSLGQGPEFLIYFQGTGAADDSGLPNDRFFAVRPEGSVSTLKIQRTERGDSAVYLCASSRTGDQPQHFGDGTRLSIL.

The chain employs TRBV6-1 and TRBJ1-1; TRBD1 aligns across 7 bases. The junction had 6 bases not matched to a gene; V was cut back by 0 bases and J by 8 bases. CDR3 length equals 14 residues. The germline V gene has CDR1 MNHNS and CDR2 SASEGT. CDR3 loop: CASSEALSDREAFF. In DNA form, the CDR3 reads TGTGCCAGCAGTGAAGCTTTATCGGACAGGGAAGCTTTCTTT.

The rearrangement uses TRBV2 and TRBJ1-4; no definite D call. Germline assignment: CDR1 SNHLY and CDR2 FYNNEI. The CDR3 is 15 residues long. Between the trimmed V and J ends, which lost 4 bases and 0 bases, there was a span of 9 bases. The CDR3 loop is CASSVTTTTNEKLFF. The CDR3, as DNA: TGTGCCAGCAGTGTGACTACTACAACTAATGAAAAACTGTTTTTT.

This clone came up once. The V and J genes are TRBV21-1 and TRBJ2-7; the D call of TRBD2 is as the table states it, not checked on the DNA. TRBV21-1 has pseudogene status. This CDR3 is 13 amino acids long. CDR3 sequence: CASRASAGDEQYF. As DNA, the CDR3 is TGTGCCAGCAGGGCCTCGGCGGGAGACGAGCAGTACTTC.

V is TRBV6-1 and J is TRBJ1-3, with D tentatively TRBD1 (5 bases). Germline V gives CDR1 MNHNS, CDR2 SASEGT. Deletions cut 2 bases from V and 4 bases from J, with 9 bases between. The CDR3 is made up of 14 amino acids. CDR3 residues: CASSEWTSGNTIYF. DNA for the CDR3: TGTGCCAGCAGTGAATGGACATCCGGAAACACCATATATTTT.

The chain carries TRBV7-9 and TRBJ2-3; TRBD1 agrees at 8 bases. This CDR3 has 15 amino acids. Germline CDR1 SEHNR, CDR2 FQNEAQ (reference sequence). V lost 2 bases, J lost 3 bases, and 4 bases stayed unmatched. CDR3 nucleotides: TGTGCCAGCAGCTTATTGACAGGGGTAACAGATACGCAGTATTTT. Translating it yields CASSLLTGVTDTQYF.

The genes are TRBV12-3 or TRBV12-4 and TRBJ2-1; D remains ambiguous. The CDR3 has 13 residues. V gave up 1 base and J gave up 3 bases, with 4 bases separating them. Here the CDR3 reads CASSLGSYNEQFF. CDR3 in DNA: TGTGCCAGCAGTTTAGGTAGCTACAATGAGCAGTTCTTC.

This clone was seen a handful of times. J is TRBJ1-2 and V is TRBV15, with 9 bases aligning to TRBD1. CDR1 LNHNV and CDR2 YYDKDF come from the germline V gene (reference sequence). CDR3 length: 15 amino acids. V shed 0 bases and J 5 bases; nucleotides not matched to a gene: 4. The CDR3 DNA follows: TGTGCCACCAGCAGAGATTCGACAGGGGGATATGGCTACACCTTC. Its translation: CATSRDSTGGYGYTF. The entire variable domain, with the rest obtained from reference TRBV15 and TRBJ1-2, is as follows: DAMVIQNPRYQVTQFGKPVTLSCSQTLNHNVMYWYQQKSSQAPKLLFHYYDKDFNNEADTPDNFQSRRPNTSFCFLDIRSPGLGDTAMYLCATSRDSTGGYGYTFGSGTRLTVV.

A single count supports this clone. This CDR3 is CASVPGQGMAGANVLTF. The DNA of the CDR3 is TGTGCCAGCGTACCGGGACAGGGTATGGCTGGGGCCAACGTCCTGACTTTC. The chain has TRBV28 and TRBJ2-6; 9 bases are a match to TRBD1. Germline V gene sequence: CDR1 MDHEN, CDR2 SYDVKM. CDR3 length: 17 residues. V gave up 8 bases and J gave up 2 bases; unmatched junction bases: 10.